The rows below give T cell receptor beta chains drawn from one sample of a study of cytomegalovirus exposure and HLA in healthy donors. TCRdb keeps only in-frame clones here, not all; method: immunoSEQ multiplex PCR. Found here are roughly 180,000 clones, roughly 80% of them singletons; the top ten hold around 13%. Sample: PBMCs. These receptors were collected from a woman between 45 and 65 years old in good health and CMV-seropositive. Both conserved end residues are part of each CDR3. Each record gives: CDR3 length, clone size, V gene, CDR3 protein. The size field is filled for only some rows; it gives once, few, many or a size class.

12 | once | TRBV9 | CASRGQIYGYTF
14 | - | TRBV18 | CASSTQGRDTEAFF
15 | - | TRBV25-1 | CASSETLSSYNEQFF
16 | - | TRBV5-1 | CASSFFGHEGNTEAFF
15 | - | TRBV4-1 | CASSPQRGPITEQFF
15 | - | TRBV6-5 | CASSLGGAGANVLTF
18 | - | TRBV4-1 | CASSQMPTGGAGNQPQHF
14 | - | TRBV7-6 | CATSRQGNTGELFF
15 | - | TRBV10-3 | CAISAVGTESDPQYF
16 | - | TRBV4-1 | CASSQERTARGHGYTF
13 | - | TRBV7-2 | CASSFDRGQPQHF
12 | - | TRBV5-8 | CASSLLRERAFF
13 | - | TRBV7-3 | CASSSAVYNEQFF
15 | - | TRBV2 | CASSDSPTENTEAFF
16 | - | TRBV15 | CATSRRQGVDTGELFF
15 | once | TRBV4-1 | CASSHLQGTKAEAFF
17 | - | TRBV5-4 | CASSLPDGSLGGNTIYF
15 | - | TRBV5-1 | CASSRAGTEPYEQYF
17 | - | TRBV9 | CASSDLAGRSGANVLTF